This TCR beta chain was sequenced during a study of blood T cell repertoires in COVID-19. This CDR3 contains 14 residues. CDR1 is SGHRS and CDR2 is YFSETQ in the germline V gene. V gave up 0 bases and J gave up 2 bases, with 9 bases separating them. Some clones are missing from TCRdb's copy, which holds only in-frame ones; the method was immunoSEQ multiplex PCR. Altogether nearly 300,000 clones are present, roughly 89% being singletons, with the ten largest covering roughly 2.9%. The TCR comes from a woman in her 50s who had been exposed to COVID-19. The chain combines TRBV5-1 with TRBJ2-7, with D perhaps TRBD1 (6 bases). The source material was PBMCs or T cells enriched from blood (not recorded which). The CDR3 region is CASSLGDMTYEQYF. CDR3 DNA sequence: TGCGCCAGCAGCTTGGGGGACATGACCTACGAGCAGTACTTC.